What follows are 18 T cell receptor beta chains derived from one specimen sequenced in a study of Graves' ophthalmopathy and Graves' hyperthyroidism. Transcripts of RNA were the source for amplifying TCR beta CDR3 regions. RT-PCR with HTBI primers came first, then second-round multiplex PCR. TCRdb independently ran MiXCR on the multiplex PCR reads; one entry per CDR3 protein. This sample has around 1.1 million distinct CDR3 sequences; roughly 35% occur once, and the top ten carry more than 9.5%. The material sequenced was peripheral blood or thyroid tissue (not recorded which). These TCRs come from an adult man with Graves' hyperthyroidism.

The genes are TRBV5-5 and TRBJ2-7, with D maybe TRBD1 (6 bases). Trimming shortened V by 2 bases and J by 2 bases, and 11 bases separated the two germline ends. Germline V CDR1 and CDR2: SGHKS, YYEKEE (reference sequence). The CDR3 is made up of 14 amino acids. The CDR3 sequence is CASSFGDTAYEQYF. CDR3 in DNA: TGTGCCAGCAGCTTCGGGGACACCGCCTACGAGCAGTACTTC.

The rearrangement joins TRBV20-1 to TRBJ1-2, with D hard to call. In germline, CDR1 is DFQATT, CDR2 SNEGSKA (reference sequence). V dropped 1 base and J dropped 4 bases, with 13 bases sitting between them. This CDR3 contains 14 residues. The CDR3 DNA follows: TGCAGTGCTAGAGCTGACACAACCGGCTATGGCTACACCTTC. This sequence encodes CSARADTTGYGYTF.

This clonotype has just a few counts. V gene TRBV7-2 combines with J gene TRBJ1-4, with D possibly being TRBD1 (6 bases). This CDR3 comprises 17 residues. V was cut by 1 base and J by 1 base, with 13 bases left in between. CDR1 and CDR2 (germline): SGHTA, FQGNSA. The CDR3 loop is CASSLDPTGRTNEKLFF. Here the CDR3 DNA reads TGTGCCAGCAGCTTAGACCCAACAGGGAGAACTAATGAAAAACTGTTTTTT.

The CDR3 is CASSRLGSPHEQYF. DNA for the CDR3: TGTGCCAGCAGCCGCTTGGGCAGCCCCCACGAGCAGTACTTC. The rearrangement links TRBV7-8 to TRBJ2-7, with D unresolved. V lost 5 bases and J lost 5, with 16 bases in between. The germline gives CDR1 SGHVS, CDR2 FQNEAQ. The CDR3 is 14 amino acids.

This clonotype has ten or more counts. CDR3 DNA sequence: TGTGCCAGCAGTAGACATTTCGAGTATGGCTACACCTTC. It specifies CASSRHFEYGYTF. The genes are TRBV12-3 or TRBV12-4 and TRBJ1-2, with no clear D. This CDR3 has 13 amino acids. V gave up 5 bases and J gave up 5 bases, with 12 bases separating them.

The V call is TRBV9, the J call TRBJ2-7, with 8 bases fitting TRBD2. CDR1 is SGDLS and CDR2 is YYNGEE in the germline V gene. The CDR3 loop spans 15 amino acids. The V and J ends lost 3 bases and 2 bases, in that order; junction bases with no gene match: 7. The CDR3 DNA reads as TGTGCCAGCAGCGAAACTAGCGGAATGACCTACGAGCAGTACTTC. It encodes CASSETSGMTYEQYF.

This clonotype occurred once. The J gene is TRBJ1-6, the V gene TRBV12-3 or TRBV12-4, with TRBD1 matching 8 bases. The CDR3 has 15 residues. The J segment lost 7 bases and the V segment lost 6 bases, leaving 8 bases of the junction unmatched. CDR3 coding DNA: TGTGCCAGCAGCATCCTGGACAGGGCGAATTCACCCCTCCACTTT. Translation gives CASSILDRANSPLHF.

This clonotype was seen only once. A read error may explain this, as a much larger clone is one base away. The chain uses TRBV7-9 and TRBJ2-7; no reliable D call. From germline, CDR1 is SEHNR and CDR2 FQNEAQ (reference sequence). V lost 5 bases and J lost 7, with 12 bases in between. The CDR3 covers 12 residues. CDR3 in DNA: TGTGCCAGCAGCACATGGTCTGGGGAGCAGTACTTC. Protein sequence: CASSTWSGEQYF.

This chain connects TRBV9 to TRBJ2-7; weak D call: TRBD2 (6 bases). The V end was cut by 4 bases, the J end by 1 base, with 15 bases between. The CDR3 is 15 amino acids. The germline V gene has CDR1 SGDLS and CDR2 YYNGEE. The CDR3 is CASSQDPEGSYEQYF. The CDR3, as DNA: TGTGCCAGCAGCCAAGATCCGGAGGGGTCCTACGAGCAGTACTTC.

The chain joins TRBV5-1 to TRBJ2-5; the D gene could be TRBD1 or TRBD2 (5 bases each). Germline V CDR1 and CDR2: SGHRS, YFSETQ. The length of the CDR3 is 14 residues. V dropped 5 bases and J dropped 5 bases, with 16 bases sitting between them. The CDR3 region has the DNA TGCGCCAGCAGGGGTTCGGGGCTGGGTGAGACCCAGTACTTC. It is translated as CASRGSGLGETQYF.

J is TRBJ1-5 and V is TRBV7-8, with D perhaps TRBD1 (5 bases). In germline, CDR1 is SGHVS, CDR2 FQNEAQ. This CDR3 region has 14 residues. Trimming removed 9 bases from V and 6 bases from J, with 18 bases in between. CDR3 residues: CARLGQGGFQPQHF. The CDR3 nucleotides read TGTGCCAGACTGGGGCAGGGAGGTTTTCAGCCCCAGCATTTT.

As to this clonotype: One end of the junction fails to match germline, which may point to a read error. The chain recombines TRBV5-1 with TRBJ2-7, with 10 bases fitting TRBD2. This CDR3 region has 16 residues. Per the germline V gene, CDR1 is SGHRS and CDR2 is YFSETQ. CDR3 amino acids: CANSVRPSGSTYEQYF. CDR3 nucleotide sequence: TGCGCCAACAGCGTTCGGCCTAGCGGGAGTACATACGAGCAGTACTTC.

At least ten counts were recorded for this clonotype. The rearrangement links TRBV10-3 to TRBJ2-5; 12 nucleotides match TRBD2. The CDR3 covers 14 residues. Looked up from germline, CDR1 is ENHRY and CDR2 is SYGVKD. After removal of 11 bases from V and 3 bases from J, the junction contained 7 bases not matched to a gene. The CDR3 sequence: CASTPSGGEETQYF. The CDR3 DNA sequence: TGTGCCTCAACGCCTAGCGGGGGGGAAGAGACCCAGTACTTC.

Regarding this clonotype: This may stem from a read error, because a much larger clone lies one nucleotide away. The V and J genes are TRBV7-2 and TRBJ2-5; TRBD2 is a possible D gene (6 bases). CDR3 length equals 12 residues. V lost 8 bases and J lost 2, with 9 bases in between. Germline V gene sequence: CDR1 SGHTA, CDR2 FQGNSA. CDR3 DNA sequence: TGTGCCAGCGGGGAGGATCAAGAGACCCAGTACTTC. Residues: CASGEDQETQYF. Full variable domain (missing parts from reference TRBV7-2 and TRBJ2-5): GAGVSQSPSNKVTEKGKDVELRCDPISGHTALYWYRQSLGQGLEFLIYFQGNSAPDKSGLPSDRFSAERTGGSVSTLTIQRTQQEDSAVYLCASGEDQETQYFGPGTRLLVL.

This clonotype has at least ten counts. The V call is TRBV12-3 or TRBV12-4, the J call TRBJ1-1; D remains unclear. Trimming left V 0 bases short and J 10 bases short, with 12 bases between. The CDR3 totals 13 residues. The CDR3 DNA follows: TGTGCCAGCAGTTTAGCGCCAGCTAGCCGAGCTTTCTTT. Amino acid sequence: CASSLAPASRAFF.

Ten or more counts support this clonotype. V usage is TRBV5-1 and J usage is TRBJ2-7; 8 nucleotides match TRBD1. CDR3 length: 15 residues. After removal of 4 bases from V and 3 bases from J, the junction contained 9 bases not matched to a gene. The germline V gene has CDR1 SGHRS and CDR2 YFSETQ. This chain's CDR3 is CASSPPGTGIYEQYF. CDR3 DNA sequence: TGCGCCAGCAGCCCACCCGGGACAGGAATCTACGAGCAGTACTTC.

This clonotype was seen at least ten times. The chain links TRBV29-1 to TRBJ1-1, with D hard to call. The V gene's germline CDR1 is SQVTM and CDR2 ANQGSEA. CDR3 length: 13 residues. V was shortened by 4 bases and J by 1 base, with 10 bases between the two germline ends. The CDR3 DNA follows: TGCAGCGTTGTCCGGGGTGGGAACACTGAAGCTTTCTTT. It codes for CSVVRGGNTEAFF.

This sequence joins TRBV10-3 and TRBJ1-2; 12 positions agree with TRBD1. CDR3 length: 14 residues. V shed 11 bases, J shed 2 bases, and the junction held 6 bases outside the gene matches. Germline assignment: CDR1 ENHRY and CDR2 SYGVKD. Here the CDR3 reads CAPTGTGGNYGYTF. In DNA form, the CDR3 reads TGTGCCCCCACCGGGACAGGGGGCAACTATGGCTACACCTTC.